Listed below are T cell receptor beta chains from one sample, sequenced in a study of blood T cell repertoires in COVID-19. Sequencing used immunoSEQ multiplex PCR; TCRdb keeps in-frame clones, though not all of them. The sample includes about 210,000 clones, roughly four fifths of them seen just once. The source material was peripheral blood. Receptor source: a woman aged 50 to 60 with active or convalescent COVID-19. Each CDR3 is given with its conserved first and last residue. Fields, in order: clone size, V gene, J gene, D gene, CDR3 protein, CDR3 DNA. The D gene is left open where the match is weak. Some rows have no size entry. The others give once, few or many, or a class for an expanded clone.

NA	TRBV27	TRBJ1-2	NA	CASSLRGNYGYTF	TGTGCCAGCAGTTTACGGGGGAACTATGGCTACACCTTC
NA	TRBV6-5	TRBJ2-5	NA	CASSRGEEAREYF	TGTGCCAGCAGCCGAGGAGAGGAGGCGAGGGAGTACTTC
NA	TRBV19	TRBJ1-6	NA	CASSRREDNSPLHF	TGTGCCAGTAGTAGACGGGAGGATAATTCACCCCTCCACTTT
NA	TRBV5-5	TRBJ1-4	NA	CASSPQAGDEKLFF	TGTGCCAGCAGCCCCCAGGCGGGGGATGAAAAACTGTTTTTT
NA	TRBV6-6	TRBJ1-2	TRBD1	CASSTPGTANYGYTF	TGTGCCAGCAGCACCCCCGGGACAGCTAACTATGGCTACACCTTC
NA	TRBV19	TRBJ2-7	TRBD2	CASSRGTSGDSYEQYF	TGTGCCAGTAGTAGGGGAACTAGCGGGGACTCCTACGAGCAGTACTTC
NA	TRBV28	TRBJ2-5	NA	CASSSRQAWRETQYF	TGTGCCAGCAGTAGCCGACAGGCCTGGAGAGAGACCCAGTACTTC
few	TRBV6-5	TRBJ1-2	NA	CASSLTGLSNYGYTF	TGTGCCAGCAGTCTGACCGGACTGTCCAACTATGGCTACACCTTC
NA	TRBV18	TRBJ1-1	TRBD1	CASSQGAGTEAFF	TGTGCCAGCTCACAGGGGGCGGGCACTGAAGCTTTCTTT
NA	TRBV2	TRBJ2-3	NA	CASLADGSPTDTQYF	TGTGCCAGCTTAGCGGACGGGTCACCCACAGATACGCAGTATTTT
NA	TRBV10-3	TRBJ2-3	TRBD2	CAISYGLAGTSFTDTQYF	TGTGCCATCAGTTACGGACTAGCGGGGACTTCCTTCACAGATACGCAGTATTTT
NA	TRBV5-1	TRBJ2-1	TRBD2	CASSLELAGGPYNEQFF	TGCGCCAGCAGCTTGGAGCTAGCGGGGGGGCCCTACAATGAGCAGTTCTTC
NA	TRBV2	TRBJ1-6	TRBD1	CASSPTGMNSPLHF	TGTGCCAGCAGCCCGACAGGGATGAATTCACCCCTCCACTTT
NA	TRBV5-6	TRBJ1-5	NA	CASSENRGSGGTQHF	TGTGCCAGCAGCGAAAATCGCGGCAGCGGTGGAACCCAGCATTTT
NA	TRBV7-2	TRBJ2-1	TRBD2	CASSLVGTSGGNEQFF	TGTGCCAGCAGCTTAGTAGGGACTAGCGGAGGTAATGAGCAGTTCTTC
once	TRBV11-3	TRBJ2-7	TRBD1	CASSPGQGEQYF	TGTGCCAGCAGTCCCGGACAGGGCGAGCAGTACTTC
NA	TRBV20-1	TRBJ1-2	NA	CSASEGAGYTF	TGCAGTGCTAGTGAAGGGGCTGGCTACACCTTC
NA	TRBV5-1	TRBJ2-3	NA	CASSFPGDTQYF	TGCGCCAGCAGCTTTCCAGGGGATACGCAGTATTTT
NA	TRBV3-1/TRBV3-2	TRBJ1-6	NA	CASGPRPGANSPLHF	TGTGCCAGCGGCCCTCGCCCAGGGGCGAATTCACCCCTCCACTTT
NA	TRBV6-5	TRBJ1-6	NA	CASSYFPEGGVPLHF	TGTGCCAGCAGTTATTTCCCAGAGGGAGGTGTACCCCTCCACTTT
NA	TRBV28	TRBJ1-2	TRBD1	CASSSPQGVGYGYTF	TGTGCCAGCAGTTCCCCACAGGGGGTTGGCTATGGCTACACCTTC
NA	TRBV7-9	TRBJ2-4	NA	CASLQGAKNIQYF	TGTGCCAGCCTACAGGGAGCCAAAAACATTCAGTACTTC
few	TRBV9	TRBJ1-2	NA	CASSPPTSSYGYTF	TGTGCCAGCAGCCCCCCAACGTCTAGCTATGGCTACACCTTC
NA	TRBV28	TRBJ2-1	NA	CASSLVDTNHNEQFF	TGTGCCAGCAGTTTAGTGGACACCAACCACAATGAGCAGTTCTTC
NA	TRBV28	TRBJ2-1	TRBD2	CASRAGGVGNEQFF	TGTGCCAGCAGGGCGGGGGGAGTTGGCAATGAGCAGTTCTTC
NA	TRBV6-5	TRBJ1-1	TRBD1	CASSSQGAGNTEAFF	TGTGCCAGCAGTTCCCAGGGGGCGGGGAACACTGAAGCTTTCTTT
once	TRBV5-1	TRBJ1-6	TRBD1	CASSAGQGRDSPLHF	TGCGCCAGCAGCGCCGGACAGGGTAGGGATTCACCCCTCCACTTT
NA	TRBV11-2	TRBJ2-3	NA	CASSLGGGLGTDTQYF	TGTGCCAGCAGCTTAGGGGGGGGCCTAGGGACAGATACGCAGTATTTT
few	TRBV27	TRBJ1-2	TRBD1	CASSLNRDSYGYTF	TGTGCCAGCAGTTTAAACCGGGACAGCTATGGCTACACCTTC
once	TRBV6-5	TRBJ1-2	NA	CASKTGSIYGYTF	TGTGCCAGCAAAACCGGGAGCATTTATGGCTACACCTTC